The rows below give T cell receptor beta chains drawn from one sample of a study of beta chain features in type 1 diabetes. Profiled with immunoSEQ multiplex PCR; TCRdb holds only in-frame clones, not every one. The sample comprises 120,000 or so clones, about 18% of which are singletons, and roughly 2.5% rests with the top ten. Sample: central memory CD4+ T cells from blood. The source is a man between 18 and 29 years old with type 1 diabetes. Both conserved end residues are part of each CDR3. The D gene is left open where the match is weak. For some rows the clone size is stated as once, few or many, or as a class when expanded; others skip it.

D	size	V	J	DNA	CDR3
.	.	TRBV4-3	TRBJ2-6	TGCGCCAGCAGCCTTACGGACTCTGGGGCCAACGTCCTGACTTTC	CASSLTDSGANVLTF
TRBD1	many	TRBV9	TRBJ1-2	TGTGCCAGCAGCTTCCTCGGGACAGGGTATGGCTACACCTTC	CASSFLGTGYGYTF
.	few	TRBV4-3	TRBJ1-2	TGCGCCAGCAGCCAAGCCGGGGGGGATGGCTACACCTTC	CASSQAGGDGYTF
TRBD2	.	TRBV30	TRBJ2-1	TGTGCCTGGCGGACTAGCGGGAGTTGGGGCAATGAGCAGTTCTTC	CAWRTSGSWGNEQFF
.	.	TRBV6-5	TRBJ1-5	TGTGCCAGCAGTTACCCGATGGGTGGCAATCAGCCCCAGCATTTT	CASSYPMGGNQPQHF
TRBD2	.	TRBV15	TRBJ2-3	TGTGCCACCAGCAGGGCGGGGGGATCGAGGTTCGCAGATACGCAGTATTTT	CATSRAGGSRFADTQYF
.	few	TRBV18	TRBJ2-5	TGTGCCAGCTCACCTTGGGGAGGCCAAGAGACCCAGTACTTC	CASSPWGGQETQYF
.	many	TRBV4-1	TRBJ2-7	TGCGCCAGCAGCCAGCTTAACAGGGAGGCTCAGTACTTC	CASSQLNREAQYF
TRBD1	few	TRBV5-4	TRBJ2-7	TGTGCCAGCAGCTTGCAGGGGGCAAGGGGCGAGCAGTACTTC	CASSLQGARGEQYF
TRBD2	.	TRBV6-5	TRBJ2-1	TGTGCCAGCAGTTACGGTCTAGCGGTGGGTGAGCAGTTCTTC	CASSYGLAVGEQFF
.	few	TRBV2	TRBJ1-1	TGTGCCGGCCTACAGGGTGGTAGCACTGAAGCTTTCTTT	CAGLQGGSTEAFF
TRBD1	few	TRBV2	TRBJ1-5	TGTGCCAGCAGTGCCGGGACAGGCGGACAGCCCCAGCATTTT	CASSAGTGGQPQHF
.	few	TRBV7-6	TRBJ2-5	TGTGCCAGCGGCCCTAATTTAGGTTCTCTGAAGACCCAGTACTTC	CASGPNLGSLKTQYF
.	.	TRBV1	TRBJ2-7	TGCACCAGCAGCCAAGAATCTTTGAGCGGGGGGCGCTCCTACGAGCAGTACTTC	CTSSQESLSGGRSYEQYF
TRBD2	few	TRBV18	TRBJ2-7	TGTGCCAGCTCACGTGGGACTAGCGCATCATTAGGCTACGAGCAGTACTTC	CASSRGTSASLGYEQYF
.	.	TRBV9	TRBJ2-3	TGTGCCAGCAGCGTAGTGACCACAGATACGCAGTATTTT	CASSVVTTDTQYF
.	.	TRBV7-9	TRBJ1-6	TGTGCCAGCAGCTCGGGGTACTATAATTCACCCCTCCACTTT	CASSSGYYNSPLHF
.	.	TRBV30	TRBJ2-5	TGTGCCTGGGACAGTTCACAAGAGACCCAGTACTTC	CAWDSSQETQYF
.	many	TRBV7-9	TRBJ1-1	TGTGCCAGCAGCATAACAGTGAACACTGAAGCTTTCTTT	CASSITVNTEAFF
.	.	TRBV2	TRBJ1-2	TGTGCCAGCAGTGAGGGTCAGGTGTCCAACCCCTATGGCTACACCTTC	CASSEGQVSNPYGYTF
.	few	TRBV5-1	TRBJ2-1	TGCGCCAGCAGCTTGCAACCGTTCAATGAGCAGTTCTTC	CASSLQPFNEQFF
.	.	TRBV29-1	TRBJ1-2	TGCAGCGTTTTGAGAGCTGCCTATGGCTACACCTTC	CSVLRAAYGYTF
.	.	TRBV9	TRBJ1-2	TGTGCCAGCAGTTCAGGGCCCCACGACTATGGCTACACCTTC	CASSSGPHDYGYTF
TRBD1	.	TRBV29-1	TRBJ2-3	TGCAGCGTGCGTGGACAGGTCCCTACAGATACGCAGTATTTT	CSVRGQVPTDTQYF
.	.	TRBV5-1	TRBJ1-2	TGCGCCAGCAGCCCCACCAGGAGCGGCTACACCTTC	CASSPTRSGYTF
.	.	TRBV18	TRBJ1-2	TGTGCCAGCTCACCCGGCGATGGCTACACCTTC	CASSPGDGYTF
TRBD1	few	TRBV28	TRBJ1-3	TGTGCCAGCAGTCAACCGGGACAGGGTGCTGGCACCATATATTTT	CASSQPGQGAGTIYF
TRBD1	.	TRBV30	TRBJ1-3	TGTGCCTGGGCACAGGGGGGAAACACCATATATTTT	CAWAQGGNTIYF
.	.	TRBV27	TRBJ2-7	TGTGCCAGCAGTTTATTAACAGGGTTCTCCTACGAGCAGTACTTC	CASSLLTGFSYEQYF
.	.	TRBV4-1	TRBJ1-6	TGCGCCAGCAGCCAAGATTTGACAGGATATAATTCACCCCTCCACTTT	CASSQDLTGYNSPLHF
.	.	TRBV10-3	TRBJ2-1	TGTGCCTCGTCACTATCTTACAATGAGCAGTTCTTC	CASSLSYNEQFF
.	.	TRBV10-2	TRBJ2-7	TGCGCCAGCAGGGCCAGGACCTACGAGCAGTACTTC	CASRARTYEQYF
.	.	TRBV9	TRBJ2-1	TGTGCCAGCAGCGTAGCTACCTCAGGAAATGAGCAGTTCTTC	CASSVATSGNEQFF
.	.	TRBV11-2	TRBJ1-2	TGTGCCAGCAGCCCGGGGACGGGGTATGGCTACACCTTC	CASSPGTGYGYTF
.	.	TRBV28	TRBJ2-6	TGTGCCAGCACCATCTCTGGGGCCAACGTCCTGACTTTC	CASTISGANVLTF
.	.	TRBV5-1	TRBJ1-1	TGCGCCAGCAGCCTGCACATGAACACTGAAGCTTTCTTT	CASSLHMNTEAFF
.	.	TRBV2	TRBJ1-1	TGTGCCAGCTATTCCGATATGAACACTGAAGCTTTCTTT	CASYSDMNTEAFF
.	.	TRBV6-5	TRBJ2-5	TGTGCCAGCAGTGCCCAGGGGATCCAAGAGACCCAGTACTTC	CASSAQGIQETQYF
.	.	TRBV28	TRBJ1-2	TGTGCCACCAGACGCGACTATGGCTACACCTTC	CATRRDYGYTF
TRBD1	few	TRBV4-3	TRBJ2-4	TGCGCCAGCAGCCAGGGACAGGGAACCAAAAACATTCAGTACTTC	CASSQGQGTKNIQYF
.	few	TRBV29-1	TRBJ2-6	TGCAGCGTGGGCTCCGGCTTCTCTGGGGCCAACGTCCTGACTTTC	CSVGSGFSGANVLTF
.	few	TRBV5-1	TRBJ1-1	TGCGCCAGCAGCTTGTTCGGGGCGACGAACACTGAAGCTTTCTTT	CASSLFGATNTEAFF
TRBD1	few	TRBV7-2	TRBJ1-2	TGTGCCAGCAGCGGTTGGGACAGCTATGGCTACACCTTC	CASSGWDSYGYTF
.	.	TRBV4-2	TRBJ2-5	TGTGCCAGCAGCCGTACCGGGACAACCGTTGGCGCCCAGTACTTC	CASSRTGTTVGAQYF
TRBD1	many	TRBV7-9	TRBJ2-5	TGTGCCAGCAGCTTTTGGACAGGAGGAGAAGAGACCCAGTACTTC	CASSFWTGGEETQYF
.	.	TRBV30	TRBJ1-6	TGTGCCTGGAGGGTAGGCGTTTCCTATAATTCACCCCTCCACTTT	CAWRVGVSYNSPLHF
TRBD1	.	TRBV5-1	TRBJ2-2	TGCGCCAGCAGCTTCGGGACAGGGCTACTAAGGGAGCTGTTTTTT	CASSFGTGLLRELFF
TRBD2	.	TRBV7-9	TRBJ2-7	TGTGCCAGCAGCCTACGGGAGGCCTATGGAGAGCAGTACTTC	CASSLREAYGEQYF
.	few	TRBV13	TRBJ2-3	TGTGCCAGCAGCTTCGGCGGGGGCCGCGGCACAGATACGCAGTATTTT	CASSFGGGRGTDTQYF